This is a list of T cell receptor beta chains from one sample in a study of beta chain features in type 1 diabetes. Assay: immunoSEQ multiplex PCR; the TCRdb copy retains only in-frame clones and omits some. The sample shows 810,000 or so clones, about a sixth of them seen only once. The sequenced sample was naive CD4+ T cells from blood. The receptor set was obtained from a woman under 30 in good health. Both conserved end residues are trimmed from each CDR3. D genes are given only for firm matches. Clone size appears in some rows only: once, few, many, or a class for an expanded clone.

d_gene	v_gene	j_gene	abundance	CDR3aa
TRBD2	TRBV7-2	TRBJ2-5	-	ASSLALSSGNVETQY
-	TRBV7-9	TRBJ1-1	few	ASSFSGANTEAF
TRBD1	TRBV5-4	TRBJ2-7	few	ASSVRDREPYEQY
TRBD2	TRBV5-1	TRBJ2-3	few	ASFGTSGSSGTQY
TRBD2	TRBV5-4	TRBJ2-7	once	ASSPTSGSSYEQY
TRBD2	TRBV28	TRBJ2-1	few	ASRLAGNEQF
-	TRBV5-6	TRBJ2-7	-	ASSLIGDGSYEQY
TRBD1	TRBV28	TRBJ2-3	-	ASSQGGTGPYTQY
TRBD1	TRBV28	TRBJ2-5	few	ASSLMGQLETQY
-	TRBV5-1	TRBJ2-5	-	ASRLSAPAQETQY
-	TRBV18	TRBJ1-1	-	ASSPFGSGTEAF
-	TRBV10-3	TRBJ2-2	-	AIAPFTGELF
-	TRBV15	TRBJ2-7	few	ATSRDRDYEQY
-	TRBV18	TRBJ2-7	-	ASSPGQTGLYEQY
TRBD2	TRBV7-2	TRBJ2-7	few	ASSSVVLAGGPSSYEQY
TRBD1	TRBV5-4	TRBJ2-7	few	ASSSQNRGEQY
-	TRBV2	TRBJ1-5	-	ASTLGGQPQH
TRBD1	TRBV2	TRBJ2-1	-	ASSEQGATYNEQF
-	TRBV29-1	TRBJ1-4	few	SVSDRQNEKLF
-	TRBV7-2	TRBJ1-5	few	ASSLVPYLQEPQH
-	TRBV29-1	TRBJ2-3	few	SVEDFSGVSQY
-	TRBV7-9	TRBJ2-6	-	ASSRVGGPGANVLT
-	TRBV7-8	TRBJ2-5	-	ASSLGDRETQY
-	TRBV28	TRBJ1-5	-	ASSLPRPVNQPQH
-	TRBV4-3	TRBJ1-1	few	ASSQGYVGEAF
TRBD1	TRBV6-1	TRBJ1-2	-	ASSVDRANYGYT
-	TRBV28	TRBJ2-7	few	ASSSLFRLVTAFEQY
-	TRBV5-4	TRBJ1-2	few	ASSLAVGLEGYT
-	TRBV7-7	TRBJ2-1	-	ASSLMRDAEQF
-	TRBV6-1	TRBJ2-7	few	ASTGYSYEQY
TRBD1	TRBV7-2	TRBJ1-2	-	ASSLTGIYGYT
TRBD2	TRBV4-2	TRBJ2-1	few	ASAYERGSYNEQF
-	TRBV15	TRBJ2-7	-	ATTRDPVYEQY
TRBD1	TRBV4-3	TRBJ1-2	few	ASSRKGQGDGYT
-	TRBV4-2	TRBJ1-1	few	ASSPTDSLNTEAF
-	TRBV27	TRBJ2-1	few	ASSLWDNRYNEQF
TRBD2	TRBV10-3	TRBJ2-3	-	AIRSGTTLGGTQY
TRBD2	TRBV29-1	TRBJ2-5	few	SVEGGAGVGETQY
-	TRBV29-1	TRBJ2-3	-	SVGQTGSTDTQY
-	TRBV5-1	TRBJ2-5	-	ASSLGRYLQETQY
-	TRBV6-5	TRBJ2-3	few	ATNRDGDTQY
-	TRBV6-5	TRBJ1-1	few	ASTAFGSTEAF
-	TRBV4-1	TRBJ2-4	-	ASSQELGAKNIQY
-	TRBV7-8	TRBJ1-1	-	ASSRIGRGNTEAF
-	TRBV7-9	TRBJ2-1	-	ASSPKHNEQF
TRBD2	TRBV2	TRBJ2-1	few	ASAWTSGQYNEQF
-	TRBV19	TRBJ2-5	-	ASRPAGGETQY
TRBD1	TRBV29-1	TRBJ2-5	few	SVDRGTQETQY
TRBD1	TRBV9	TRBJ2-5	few	ASSRDRGGQETQY
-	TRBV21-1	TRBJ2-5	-	ASSKARRGLAGGPQETQY
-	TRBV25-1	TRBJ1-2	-	ASRGFSYGYT
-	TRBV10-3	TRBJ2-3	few	AIMGGPNSTDTQY
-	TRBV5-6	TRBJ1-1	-	ASSLAFSMNTEAF
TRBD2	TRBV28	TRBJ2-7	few	ASSLPSGSTREQY
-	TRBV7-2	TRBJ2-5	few	ASSLVFRGETQY
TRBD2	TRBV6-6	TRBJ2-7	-	ASSQAGSSYEQY
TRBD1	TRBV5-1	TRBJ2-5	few	ASSWGPGQGAQETQY
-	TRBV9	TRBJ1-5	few	ASSVKGWQLSNQPQH